This T cell receptor beta chain emerged from a study of cytomegalovirus exposure and HLA in healthy donors. Unrecorded immune exposures were likely, despite nominal health at sampling. Between the trimmed V and J ends, which lost 5 bases and 2 bases, there was a span of 9 bases. Germline V gene sequence: CDR1 SGHTA, CDR2 FQGNSA. The CDR3 is 13 residues long. PCR amplification relied on 60 Vbeta primers (plus 13 Jbeta primers). Assay: immunoSEQ multiplex PCR; the TCRdb copy retains only in-frame clones and omits some. The specimen's table records 60,000 to 80,000 clones. The source of this sequence is a man aged 35 to 55 in good health and CMV-seronegative. Sequencing used PBMCs. V usage is TRBV7-2 and J usage is TRBJ2-5; a possible D gene is TRBD2 (6 bases). CDR3 in DNA: TGTGCCAGCAGCCCCGGGGGACAAGAGACCCAGTACTTC. Translation: CASSPGGQETQYF.